The present T cell receptor beta chain was sequenced within a study of T-cell memory formation after mild COVID-19. Study-wide findings and caveats: CD8+ contracting clones occupied EMRA, while CD4+ ones occupied mainly CM and EM. Clones contracting day 15 to 85 were balanced CD4/CD8; later expanders leaned CD4+. Some clones that responded turned up in pre-infection memory, which suggests that cross-reactive memory joined in.

The CDR3 consists of 15 residues. CDR1 is MNHEY and CDR2 is SVGEGT in the germline V gene. Trimming removed 1 base from V and 4 bases from J, with 12 bases in between. It was 5'RACE with constant-segment primers that produced the TCR alpha and TCR beta cDNA libraries, which carried sample barcodes and UMIs. MiXCR was run by TCRdb on the 5' RACE reads, yielding one entry per CDR3 protein. This repertoire shows about 190,000 distinct CDR3 sequences, around 18% found once; its top ten account for about 2.4%. The count of this clonotype is one. As yet, its antigen is unknown. The clonotype originates from an adult woman who had mild COVID-19 (a few samples of this study predate the infection). Cell type and time point are not known. The sequencing sample was made of PBMCs or a T cell subset sorted from them (not recorded which). The chain employs TRBV6-2 or TRBV6-3 and TRBJ2-3; D ambiguous. CDR3 nucleotides: TGTGCCAGCAGTTACTGGGCAGCCTCCCCAGATACGCAGTATTTT. As protein: CASSYWAASPDTQYF.